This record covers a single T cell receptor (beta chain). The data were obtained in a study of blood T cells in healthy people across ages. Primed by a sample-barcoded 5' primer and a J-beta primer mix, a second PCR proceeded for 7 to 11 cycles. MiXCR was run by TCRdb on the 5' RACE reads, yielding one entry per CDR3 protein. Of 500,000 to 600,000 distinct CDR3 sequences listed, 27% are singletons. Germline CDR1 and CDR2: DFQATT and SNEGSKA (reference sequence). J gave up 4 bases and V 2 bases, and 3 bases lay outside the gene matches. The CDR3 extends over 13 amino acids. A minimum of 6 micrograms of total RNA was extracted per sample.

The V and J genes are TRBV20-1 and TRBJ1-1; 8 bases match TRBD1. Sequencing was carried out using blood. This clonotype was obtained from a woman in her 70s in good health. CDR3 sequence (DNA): TGCAGTGCTAGAACAGGGGGAGGCACTGAAGCTTTCTTT. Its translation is CSARTGGGTEAFF.